This TCR beta chain comes out of a study of long-term antiretroviral therapy in people with HIV. Study observations and caveats: HIV repertoires had narrower CDR3 length ranges than controls. An increase in diversity followed ART, yet levels stayed below transplant donor controls. The clones with expansion before ART were dominant in the repertoire at all time points.

Notes on this clone: Antigen unknown.

The CDR3 runs to 15 residues. Germline values: CDR1 SGHRS, CDR2 YFSETQ. Trimming shortened V by 0 bases and J by 1 base, and 10 bases separated the two germline ends. The immunoSEQ assay was v3.0, run at survey level. It was roughly 35,000-50,000 T-cell genomes per sample that sequencing targeted. Generated by immunoSEQ multiplex PCR, the TCRdb table keeps only in-frame clones and is missing some. The table shows tens of thousands of clones, with roughly four fifths occurring only once. The starting material was unsorted PBMCs, obtained 1 year after starting antiretroviral therapy. The clonotype comes from a young man with HIV. This rearrangement joins TRBV5-1 to TRBJ2-5; no definite D call. CDR3 nucleotides: TGCGCCAGCAGCTTGGCCTCTTCAGGCCAAGAGACCCAGTACTTC. Translation gives CASSLASSGQETQYF.